Sequencing of this T cell receptor beta chain was carried out in a study of tumor-infiltrating lymphocytes in localized non-small cell lung cancer. Overall study findings and caveats: Each assay used a separate piece of the same tissue. Compared with uninvolved lung, tumors showed higher T cell infiltration by TCRbeta sequencing. Only some patients had TCR sequencing, depending on available tissue. Immunotypes IM1 and IM2 had similar TCR-derived T-cell fractions.

This clone was seen a handful of times. Its specificity is not known. J gave up 3 bases and V 3 bases, and 4 bases lay outside the gene matches. This CDR3 is built from 14 residues. Germline V gene lookup returns CDR1 SEHNR and CDR2 FQNEAQ (reference sequence). Method: immunoSEQ multiplex PCR; TCRdb's copy keeps in-frame clones and lacks some. The sample lists fewer than 25,000 clones; 80% were seen once. The sequenced sample was lung tumor tissue. The rearrangement links TRBV7-9 to TRBJ1-2; 7 nucleotides agree with TRBD1. This receptor was identified in a human donor with non-small cell lung cancer. CDR3 residues: CASSFWDRDYGYTF. In DNA, the CDR3 is TGTGCCAGCAGCTTTTGGGACAGAGACTATGGCTACACCTTC.